This is a list of T cell receptor beta chains from one sample in a study of cytomegalovirus exposure and HLA in healthy donors. Clones were read by immunoSEQ multiplex PCR, and TCRdb kept only the in-frame ones, dropping some. This sample has some 77,000 clones, with 80% found just once. Sequenced sample: PBMCs. All receptors derive from a man aged 45-65 years in good health and CMV-seropositive. Each CDR3 is given with its conserved first and last residue. A D gene is named only where the DNA matches it firmly. Size tells how often a clone was seen (once, few, many) or the class of an expanded clone, and some rows leave it out.

v_call: TRBV5-1; clone_size: NA; j_call: TRBJ2-2; d_call: TRBD2; cdr3_aa: CASRKLALSFEAGELFF; cdr3_nt: TGCGCCAGCAGAAAACTAGCGCTTTCATTCGAGGCCGGGGAGCTGTTTTTT
v_call: TRBV2; clone_size: few; j_call: TRBJ2-7; d_call: TRBD1; cdr3_aa: CASSRDRGSYEQYF; cdr3_nt: TGTGCCAGCAGTCGGGACAGGGGTTCCTACGAGCAGTACTTC
v_call: TRBV10-3; clone_size: NA; j_call: TRBJ1-1; d_call: TRBD1; cdr3_aa: CAISDTGQGNTEAFF; cdr3_nt: TGTGCCATCAGTGACACCGGACAGGGGAACACTGAAGCTTTCTTT
v_call: TRBV27; clone_size: few; j_call: TRBJ1-1; d_call: NA; cdr3_aa: CASSFNRVTEAFF; cdr3_nt: TGTGCCAGCAGTTTTAACAGGGTCACTGAAGCTTTCTTT
v_call: TRBV19; clone_size: NA; j_call: TRBJ2-4; d_call: NA; cdr3_aa: CASSTQGFGLAKNIQYF; cdr3_nt: TGTGCCAGTAGTACACAGGGTTTTGGCTTGGCCAAAAACATTCAGTACTTC
v_call: TRBV25-1; clone_size: NA; j_call: TRBJ2-2; d_call: TRBD2; cdr3_aa: CATENSGRRAGELFF; cdr3_nt: TGTGCCACCGAAAATAGCGGGAGACGGGCCGGGGAGCTGTTTTTT
v_call: TRBV14; clone_size: NA; j_call: TRBJ1-1; d_call: NA; cdr3_aa: CASSHGGEAFF; cdr3_nt: TGTGCCAGCAGCCACGGGGGAGAAGCTTTCTTT
v_call: TRBV11-1; clone_size: NA; j_call: TRBJ2-2; d_call: TRBD2; cdr3_aa: CASSKSGSGPGELFF; cdr3_nt: TGTGCCAGCAGCAAAAGCGGGAGTGGGCCCGGGGAGCTGTTTTTT
v_call: TRBV9; clone_size: NA; j_call: TRBJ2-3; d_call: NA; cdr3_aa: CASSVATAGDTQYF; cdr3_nt: TGTGCCAGCAGCGTAGCTACGGCGGGAGATACGCAGTATTTT
v_call: TRBV5-1; clone_size: NA; j_call: TRBJ1-5; d_call: TRBD1; cdr3_aa: CASSQDRDQPQHF; cdr3_nt: TGCGCCAGCAGTCAGGACAGGGATCAGCCCCAGCATTTT
v_call: TRBV5-1; clone_size: NA; j_call: TRBJ2-3; d_call: NA; cdr3_aa: CASSYSGVGHRRTDTQYF; cdr3_nt: TGCGCCAGCAGCTATTCGGGGGTAGGTCATAGAAGGACAGATACGCAGTATTTT
v_call: TRBV5-1; clone_size: NA; j_call: TRBJ2-7; d_call: TRBD1; cdr3_aa: CASSWDRGYEQYF; cdr3_nt: TGCGCCAGCAGCTGGGACAGGGGCTACGAGCAGTACTTC
v_call: TRBV15; clone_size: once; j_call: TRBJ2-7; d_call: TRBD1; cdr3_aa: CATSRERGGTGKIYEQYF; cdr3_nt: TGTGCCACCAGCAGAGAACGAGGGGGGACAGGGAAAATCTACGAGCAGTACTTC
v_call: TRBV5-1; clone_size: once; j_call: TRBJ2-3; d_call: TRBD1; cdr3_aa: CASSFYFVGQGALDTQYF; cdr3_nt: TGCGCCAGCAGCTTCTATTTCGTCGGACAGGGGGCTCTAGATACGCAGTATTTT
v_call: TRBV5-6; clone_size: NA; j_call: TRBJ1-4; d_call: NA; cdr3_aa: CASSRRTANNEKLFF; cdr3_nt: TGTGCCAGCAGTCGACGGACAGCTAATAATGAAAAACTGTTTTTT
v_call: TRBV12-5; clone_size: NA; j_call: TRBJ2-7; d_call: TRBD2; cdr3_aa: CASGLNGGYEQYF; cdr3_nt: TGTGCTAGTGGTTTGAACGGGGGGTACGAGCAGTACTTC
v_call: TRBV11-2; clone_size: few; j_call: TRBJ1-5; d_call: TRBD1; cdr3_aa: CASSLGQHQPQHF; cdr3_nt: TGTGCCAGCAGCTTGGGACAGCATCAGCCCCAGCATTTT
v_call: TRBV2; clone_size: NA; j_call: TRBJ2-7; d_call: NA; cdr3_aa: CASSEAAGEAYEQYF; cdr3_nt: TGTGCCAGCAGTGAAGCGGCAGGGGAAGCCTACGAGCAGTACTTC
v_call: TRBV27; clone_size: once; j_call: TRBJ1-2; d_call: NA; cdr3_aa: CASSTYDRIRYGYTF; cdr3_nt: TGTGCCAGCAGTACATACGACAGGATTAGATATGGCTACACCTTC
v_call: TRBV30; clone_size: NA; j_call: TRBJ2-1; d_call: NA; cdr3_aa: CAWSVGGPSYNEQFF; cdr3_nt: TGTGCCTGGAGTGTAGGCGGGCCTTCCTACAATGAGCAGTTCTTC
v_call: TRBV2; clone_size: NA; j_call: TRBJ2-7; d_call: TRBD2; cdr3_aa: CASTGRGDYEQYF; cdr3_nt: TGTGCCAGCACCGGGCGGGGGGACTACGAGCAGTACTTC
v_call: TRBV29-1; clone_size: NA; j_call: TRBJ2-1; d_call: TRBD1; cdr3_aa: CSVDPGQGYNEQFF; cdr3_nt: TGCAGCGTTGACCCGGGACAGGGCTACAATGAGCAGTTCTTC